The 3 T cell receptor beta chains listed next were all sequenced from one sample in a study of T cell responses to AZD1222 COVID-19 vaccine. Here immunoSEQ multiplex PCR was the method, and the copy in TCRdb shows in-frame clones only, minus some. This table holds over 150,000 clones, 92% found once. The sequencing used peripheral blood, collected on day 0 of MenACWY control vaccination. The receptors were gathered from an adult in good health.

This clone came up once. The J gene is TRBJ2-1, the V gene TRBV14; 7 bases are shared with TRBD2. After removal of 4 bases from V and 6 bases from J, the junction contained 3 bases not matched to a gene. Germline CDR1 reads SGHDN; CDR2 reads FVKESK. The CDR3 totals 13 residues. The CDR3 bases are TGTGCCAGCAGCCTGCGGGGGAGCAATGAGCAGTTCTTC. Translation: CASSLRGSNEQFF. The whole variable domain, filled in from reference TRBV14 and TRBJ2-1, reads EAGVTQFPSHSVIEKGQTVTLRCDPISGHDNLYWYRRVMGKEIKFLLHFVKESKQDESGMPNNRFLAERTGGTYSTLKVQPAELEDSGVYFCASSLRGSNEQFFGPGTRLTVL.

The gene calls are TRBV6-4 and TRBJ1-5, with D unclear. CDR3 size: 13 residues. Germline CDR1 MRHNA, CDR2 SNTAGT. V was trimmed by 6 bases and J by 4 bases, leaving 10 bases between them. This CDR3 is CASSLTANQPQHF. In nucleotides, the CDR3 is TGTGCCAGCAGCCTCACAGCTAATCAGCCCCAGCATTTT.

This chain links TRBV29-1 with TRBJ1-5; D possibly corresponds to TRBD1 (6 bases). Deletions cut 2 bases from V and 3 bases from J, with 14 bases between. The CDR3 is 15 amino acids. Germline V gene data show CDR1 as SQVTM and CDR2 as ANQGSEA. In DNA, the CDR3 is TGCAGCGTTGAACTACAGGGCGGGAACAATCAGCCCCAGCATTTT. Its protein product is CSVELQGGNNQPQHF.